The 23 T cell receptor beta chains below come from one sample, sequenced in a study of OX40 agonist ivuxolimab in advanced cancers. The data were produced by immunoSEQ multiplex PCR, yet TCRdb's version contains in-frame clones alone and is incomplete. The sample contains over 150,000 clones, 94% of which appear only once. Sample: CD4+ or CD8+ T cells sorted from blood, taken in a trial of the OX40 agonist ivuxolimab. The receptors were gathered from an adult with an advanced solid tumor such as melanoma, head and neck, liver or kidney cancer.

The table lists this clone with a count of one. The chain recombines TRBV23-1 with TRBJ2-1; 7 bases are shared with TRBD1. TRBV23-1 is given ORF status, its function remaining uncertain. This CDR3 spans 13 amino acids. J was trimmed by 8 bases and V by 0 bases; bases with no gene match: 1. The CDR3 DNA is TGCGCCAGCAGTCAATCGACAGGGCATGAGCAGTTCTTC. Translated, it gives CASSQSTGHEQFF.

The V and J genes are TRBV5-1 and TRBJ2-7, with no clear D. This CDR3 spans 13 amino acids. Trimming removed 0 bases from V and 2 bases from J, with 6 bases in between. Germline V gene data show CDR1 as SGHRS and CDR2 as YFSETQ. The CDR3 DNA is TGCGCCAGCAGCTTGGACCCAACCTACGAGCAGTACTTC. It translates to CASSLDPTYEQYF.

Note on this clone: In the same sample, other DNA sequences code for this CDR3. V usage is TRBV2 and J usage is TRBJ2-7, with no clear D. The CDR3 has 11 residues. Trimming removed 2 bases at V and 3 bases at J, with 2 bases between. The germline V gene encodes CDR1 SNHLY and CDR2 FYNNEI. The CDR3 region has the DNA TGTGCCAGCAGTGAAATCTACGAGCAGTACTTC. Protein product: CASSEIYEQYF.

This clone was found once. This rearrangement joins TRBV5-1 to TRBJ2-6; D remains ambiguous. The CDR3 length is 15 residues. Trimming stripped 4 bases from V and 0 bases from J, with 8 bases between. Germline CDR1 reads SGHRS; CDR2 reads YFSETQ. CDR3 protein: CASSLTNSGANVLTF. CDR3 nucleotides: TGCGCCAGCAGCCTCACGAACTCTGGGGCCAACGTCCTGACTTTC.

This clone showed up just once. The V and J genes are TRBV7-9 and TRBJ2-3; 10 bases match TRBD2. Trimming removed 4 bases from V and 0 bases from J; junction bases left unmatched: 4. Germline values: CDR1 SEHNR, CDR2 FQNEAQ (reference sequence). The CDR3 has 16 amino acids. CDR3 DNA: TGTGCCAGCAGCTCCACTAGCGGGGTTAGCACAGATACGCAGTATTTT. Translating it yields CASSSTSGVSTDTQYF.

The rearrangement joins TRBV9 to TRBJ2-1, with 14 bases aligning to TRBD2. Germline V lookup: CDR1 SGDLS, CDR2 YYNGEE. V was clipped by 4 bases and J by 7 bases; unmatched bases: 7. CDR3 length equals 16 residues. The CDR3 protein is CASSPRTSGGWNEQFF. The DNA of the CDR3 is TGTGCCAGCAGCCCTAGGACTAGCGGGGGGTGGAATGAGCAGTTCTTC.

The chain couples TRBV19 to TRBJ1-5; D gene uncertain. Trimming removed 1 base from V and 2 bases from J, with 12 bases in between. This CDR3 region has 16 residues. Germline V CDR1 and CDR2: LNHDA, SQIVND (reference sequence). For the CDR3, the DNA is TGTGCCAGTAGTATAGGGACGATCGGAGGCAATCAGCCCCAGCATTTT. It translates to CASSIGTIGGNQPQHF.

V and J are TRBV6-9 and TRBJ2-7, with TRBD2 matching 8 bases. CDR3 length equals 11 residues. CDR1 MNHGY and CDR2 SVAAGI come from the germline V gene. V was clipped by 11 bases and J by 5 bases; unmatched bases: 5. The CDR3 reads CAGTSGDEQYF. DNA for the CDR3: TGTGCCGGAACTAGCGGTGACGAGCAGTACTTC.

The CDR3 region has the DNA TGTGCCAGCAGTGAATCTCGGACTACCATCACAGATACGCAGTATTTT. This encodes CASSESRTTITDTQYF. The chain recombines TRBV6-1 with TRBJ2-3; D possibly corresponds to TRBD2 (6 bases). CDR1 MNHNS and CDR2 SASEGT come from the germline V gene. The CDR3 spans 16 residues. The ends were cut back, 2 bases at V and 2 bases at J, with 14 bases in the middle.

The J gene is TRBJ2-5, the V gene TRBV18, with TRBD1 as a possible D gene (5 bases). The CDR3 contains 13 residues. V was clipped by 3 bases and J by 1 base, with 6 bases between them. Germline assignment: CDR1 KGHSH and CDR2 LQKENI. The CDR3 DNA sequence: TGTGCCAGCTCACCGGACATCCAAGAGACCCAGTACTTC. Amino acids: CASSPDIQETQYF.

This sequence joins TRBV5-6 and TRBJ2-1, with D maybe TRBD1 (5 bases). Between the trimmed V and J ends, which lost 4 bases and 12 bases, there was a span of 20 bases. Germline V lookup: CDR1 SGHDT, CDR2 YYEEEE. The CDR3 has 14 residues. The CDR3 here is CASSPDIKDSRQFF. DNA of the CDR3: TGTGCCAGCAGCCCGGACATTAAGGATTCGCGGCAGTTCTTC.

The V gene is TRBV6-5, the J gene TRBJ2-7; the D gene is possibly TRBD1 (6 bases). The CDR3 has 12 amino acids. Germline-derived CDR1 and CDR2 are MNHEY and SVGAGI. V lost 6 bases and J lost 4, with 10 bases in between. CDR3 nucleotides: TGTGCCAGCAGCACAGGGCCGTACGAGCAGTACTTC. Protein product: CASSTGPYEQYF.

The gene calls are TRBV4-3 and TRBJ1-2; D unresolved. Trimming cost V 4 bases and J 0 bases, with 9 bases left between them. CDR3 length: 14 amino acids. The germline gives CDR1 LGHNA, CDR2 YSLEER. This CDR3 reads CASSLGYSNYGYTF. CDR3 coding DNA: TGCGCCAGCAGCCTTGGCTATTCTAACTATGGCTACACCTTC.

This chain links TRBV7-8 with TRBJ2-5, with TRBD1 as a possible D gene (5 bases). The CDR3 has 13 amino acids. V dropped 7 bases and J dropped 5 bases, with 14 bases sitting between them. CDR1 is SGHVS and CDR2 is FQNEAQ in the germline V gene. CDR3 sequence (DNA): TGTGCCAGCATCCGGGTAGGGGCCGAGACCCAGTACTTC. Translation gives CASIRVGAETQYF.

The CDR3 here is CSAGRGNEQFF. DNA of the CDR3: TGCAGCGCTGGCAGGGGCAATGAGCAGTTCTTC. This chain joins TRBV29-1 and TRBJ2-1; perhaps TRBD1 as D (6 bases). The CDR3 extends over 11 amino acids. Trimming took 7 bases from V and 6 from J, leaving 10 bases between them. CDR1 is SQVTM and CDR2 is ANQGSEA in the germline V gene.

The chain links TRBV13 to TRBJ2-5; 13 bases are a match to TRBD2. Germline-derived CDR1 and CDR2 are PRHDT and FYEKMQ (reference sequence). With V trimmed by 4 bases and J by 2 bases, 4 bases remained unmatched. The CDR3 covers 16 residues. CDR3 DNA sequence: TGTGCCAGCAGCTCCTGGACTAGCGGGGGTCAAGAGACCCAGTACTTC. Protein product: CASSSWTSGGQETQYF.

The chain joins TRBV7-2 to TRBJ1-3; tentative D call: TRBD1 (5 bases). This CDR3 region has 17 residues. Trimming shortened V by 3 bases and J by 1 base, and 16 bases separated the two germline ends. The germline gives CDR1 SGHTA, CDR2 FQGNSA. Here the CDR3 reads CASSLHRYLTSGNTIYF. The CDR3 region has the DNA TGTGCCAGCAGCTTGCACAGGTACCTCACTTCTGGAAACACCATATATTTT.

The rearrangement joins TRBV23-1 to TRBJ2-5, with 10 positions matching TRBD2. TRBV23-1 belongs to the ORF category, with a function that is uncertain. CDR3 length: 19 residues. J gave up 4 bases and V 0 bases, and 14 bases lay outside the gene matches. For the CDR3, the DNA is TGCGCCAGCAGTCAATCTTCAGCGGGGGGGCTCACCGCCCCAGAGACCCAGTACTTC. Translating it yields CASSQSSAGGLTAPETQYF.

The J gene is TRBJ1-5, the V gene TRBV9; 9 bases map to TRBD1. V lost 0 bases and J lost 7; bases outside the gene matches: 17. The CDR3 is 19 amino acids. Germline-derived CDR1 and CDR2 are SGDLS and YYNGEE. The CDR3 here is CASSVGTGGVLPRRQPQHF. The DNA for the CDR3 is TGTGCCAGCAGCGTAGGCACAGGGGGCGTACTCCCCCGCAGGCAGCCCCAGCATTTT.

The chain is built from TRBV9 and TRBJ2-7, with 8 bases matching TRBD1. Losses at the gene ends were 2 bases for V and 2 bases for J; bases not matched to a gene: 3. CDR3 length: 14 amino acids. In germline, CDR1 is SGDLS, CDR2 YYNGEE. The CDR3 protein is CASSVRQGPYEQYF. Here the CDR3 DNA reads TGTGCCAGCAGCGTCCGACAGGGGCCCTACGAGCAGTACTTC. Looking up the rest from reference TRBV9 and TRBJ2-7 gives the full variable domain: DSGVTQTPKHLITATGQRVTLRCSPRSGDLSVYWYQQSLDQGLQFLIQYYNGEERAKGNILERFSAQQFPDLHSELNLSSLELGDSALYFCASSVRQGPYEQYFGPGTRLTVT.

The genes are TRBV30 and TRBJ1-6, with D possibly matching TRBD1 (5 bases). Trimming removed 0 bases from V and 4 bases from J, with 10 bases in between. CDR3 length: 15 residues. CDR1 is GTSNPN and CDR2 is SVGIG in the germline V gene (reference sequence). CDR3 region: CAWSVYKGYNSPLHF. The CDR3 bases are TGTGCCTGGAGTGTATATAAGGGGTATAATTCACCCCTCCACTTT.

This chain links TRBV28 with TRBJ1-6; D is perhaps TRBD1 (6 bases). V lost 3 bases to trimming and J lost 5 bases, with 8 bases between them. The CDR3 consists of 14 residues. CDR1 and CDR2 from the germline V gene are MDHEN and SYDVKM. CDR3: CASSFGGNNSPLHF. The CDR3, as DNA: TGTGCCAGCAGTTTCGGGGGCAATAATTCACCCCTCCACTTT.

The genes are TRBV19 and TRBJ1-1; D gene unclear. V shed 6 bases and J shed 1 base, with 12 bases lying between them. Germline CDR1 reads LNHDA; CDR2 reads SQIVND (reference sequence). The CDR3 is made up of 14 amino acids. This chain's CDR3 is CASRENGRNTEAFF. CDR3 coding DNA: TGTGCCAGTAGAGAAAACGGGCGGAACACTGAAGCTTTCTTT. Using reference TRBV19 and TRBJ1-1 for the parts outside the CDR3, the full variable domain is DGGITQSPKYLFRKEGQNVTLSCEQNLNHDAMYWYRQDPGQGLRLIYYSQIVNDFQKGDIAEGYSVSREKKESFPLTVTSAQKNPTAFYLCASRENGRNTEAFFGQGTRLTVV.